This is a list of T cell receptor beta chains from one sample in a study of T cells after yellow fever vaccination. TCRdb re-called the 5' RACE reads through MiXCR, storing one row per CDR3 protein. The profile shows 450,000 to 650,000 distinct CDR3 sequences, just over 20% of them singletons. This specimen was PBMCs, taken 21 days after the first yellow fever vaccination. These TCRs come from a man aged 18 to 29 who received the YFV17D yellow fever vaccine. Each CDR3 is given with its conserved first and last residue. A D gene is named only where the DNA matches it firmly. The size field is filled for only some rows; it gives once, few, many or a size class.

>-|TRBV12-3/TRBV12-4|TRBJ2-2|15|-
TGTGCCAGCAGTCAGGGAACCAAGAACACCGGGGAGCTGTTTTTT
CASSQGTKNTGELFF
>-|TRBV9|TRBJ1-3|14|-
TGTGCCAGCAGCGGGTACAGGCCTGGAAACACCATATATTTT
CASSGYRPGNTIYF
>TRBD1|TRBV5-1|TRBJ2-2|15|few
TGCGCCAGCAGCTCGGGACAGGGGCTCGCCGGGGAGCTGTTTTTT
CASSSGQGLAGELFF
>TRBD2|TRBV2|TRBJ2-5|13|many
TGTGCCAGCAGGCGGGGGTCCCAAGAGACCCAGTACTTC
CASRRGSQETQYF
>-|TRBV30|TRBJ1-2|13|few
TGTGCCTGGAGTCTCGGTTATTCTTATGGCTACACCTTC
CAWSLGYSYGYTF
>-|TRBV4-2|TRBJ2-1|16|-
TGTACCAGCAGCCCGAATGGCGCAGGGACCTACAATGAGCAGTTCTTC
CTSSPNGAGTYNEQFF
>-|TRBV5-4|TRBJ2-2|13|few
TGTGCCAGCAGCGGCATTGAGGCCGGGGAGCTGTTTTTT
CASSGIEAGELFF
>TRBD1|TRBV5-1|TRBJ2-3|15|few
TGCGCCAGCAGCTCACCGGGACAGAGCACAGATACGCAGTATTTT
CASSSPGQSTDTQYF
>TRBD2|TRBV28|TRBJ2-3|14|few
TGTGCCAGCAGGCGGGGGGGCGCGGCAGATACGCAGTATTTT
CASRRGGAADTQYF
>TRBD1|TRBV5-1|TRBJ2-2|17|few
TGCGCCAGCAGCGATAGAATGACAGGGGTGAACACCGGGGAGCTGTTTTTT
CASSDRMTGVNTGELFF
>-|TRBV2|TRBJ1-5|11|few
TGTGCCAGCAGTGAGCAGGGTACCCAGCATTTT
CASSEQGTQHF
>-|TRBV20-1|TRBJ2-3|13|few
TGCAGTGCTAGGGGTCCGAACACAGATACGCAGTATTTT
CSARGPNTDTQYF
>-|TRBV6-1|TRBJ2-5|16|-
TGTGCCAGCCTCTATGGAGGCTCATCACCGGGAGAGACCCAGTACTTC
CASLYGGSSPGETQYF
>-|TRBV12-3/TRBV12-4|TRBJ2-7|17|-
TGTGCCAGCAGTCCGGTTTTTGACGTGGGCCGCCCCAACGAGCAGTACTTC
CASSPVFDVGRPNEQYF
>-|TRBV6-2/TRBV6-3|TRBJ2-1|13|-
TGTGCCAGCAGTTACTCTCGGCTTGGTGAGCAGTTCTTC
CASSYSRLGEQFF
>TRBD1|TRBV12-3/TRBV12-4|TRBJ2-1|16|few
TGTGCCAGCAGTGCCAGGACAGGGGGGTACTACAATGAGCAGTTCTTC
CASSARTGGYYNEQFF
>-|TRBV12-3/TRBV12-4|TRBJ1-5|13|few
TGTGCCAGCAGTTTAGATCCGGGACAGCCCCAGCATTTT
CASSLDPGQPQHF
>TRBD2|TRBV7-3|TRBJ2-3|15|many
TGTGCCAGCAGCTCAACTAGCGGGGGAGCTGATACGCAGTATTTT
CASSSTSGGADTQYF
>-|TRBV6-6|TRBJ2-1|12|-
TGTGCCAGCAGTCGGATGAGGGGTGAGCAGTTCTTC
CASSRMRGEQFF
>TRBD1|TRBV4-3|TRBJ1-1|15|-
TGCGCCAGCAGCCTGGACAGGGGCCCATGGGCTGAAGCTTTCTTT
CASSLDRGPWAEAFF
>-|TRBV23-1|TRBJ2-7|18|-
TGCGCCAGCAGTCAACCCTTTCGGGACTCCGGACTTATTGGCGAGCAGTACTTC
CASSQPFRDSGLIGEQYF
>-|TRBV30|TRBJ1-1|15|-
TGTGCCTGGACCCGAGGGCTCCCATACAGCACTGAAGCTTTCTTT
CAWTRGLPYSTEAFF
>-|TRBV5-1|TRBJ2-7|15|-
TGCGCCAGCAGCTTGGCCTTTATGGTTACCTACGAGCAGTACTTC
CASSLAFMVTYEQYF
>-|TRBV30|TRBJ2-5|13|many
TGTGCCTGGAGAGCGGCAGCCCAAGAGACCCAGTACTTC
CAWRAAAQETQYF
>-|TRBV6-6|TRBJ1-4|11|-
TGTGCCAGCAGTTTTTATGAAAAACTGTTTTTT
CASSFYEKLFF
>TRBD1|TRBV30|TRBJ1-5|13|few
TGTGCCTGGAGCCGGGACAGGGTCCAGCCCCAGCATTTT
CAWSRDRVQPQHF
>TRBD1|TRBV24-1|TRBJ2-1|17|-
TGTGCCACCAGTGATGGGGACAGGTGGAGCTCCTACAATGAGCAGTTCTTC
CATSDGDRWSSYNEQFF
>-|TRBV7-9|TRBJ2-6|16|few
TGTGCCAGCAGCTTAGTCGCAGGGTCCGGGGCCAACGTCCTGACTTTC
CASSLVAGSGANVLTF
>-|TRBV25-1|TRBJ2-1|12|-
TGTGCCAGCGGTCCGCTAATCAATGAGCAGTTCTTC
CASGPLINEQFF
>TRBD2|TRBV6-2/TRBV6-3|TRBJ2-5|16|-
TGTGCCAGCAGTCGAATAATAGCGGGGTGGGGAGAGACCCAGTACTTC
CASSRIIAGWGETQYF
>-|TRBV6-2/TRBV6-3|TRBJ2-7|15|-
TGTGCCAGCAGTTATGCGCCAGGGACCCCCTACGAGCAGTACTTC
CASSYAPGTPYEQYF